This T cell receptor (beta chain) was documented in a study of OX40 agonist ivuxolimab in advanced cancers. Background on the study: An agonistic human IgG2 monoclonal antibody against OX40 (CD134) was given. Of the participants, roughly 40% had some prior anti-PD-1, anti-PD-L1 or anti-CTLA-4 therapy, which was allowed. Overall study results and limits: Both blood CD4+ and CD8+ T cells showed clonal growth by week 6 at 0.1 to 3.0 mg/kg.

As for this clone: Its antigen is currently unknown.

V was pared by 1 base and J by 0 bases, with 2 bases of the junction left unmatched. This CDR3 has 16 residues. Germline lookup yields CDR1 SGHRS and CDR2 YFSETQ. Autoimmune disease history or systemic immunosuppression meant exclusion. Clones were read by immunoSEQ multiplex PCR, and TCRdb kept only the in-frame ones, dropping some. The table lists 85,000 to 95,000 clones, about 91% of them singletons. J is TRBJ2-1 and V is TRBV5-1; 9 bases fit TRBD2. The TCR was taken from an adult with an advanced solid tumor such as melanoma, head and neck, liver or kidney cancer. Sequenced here: CD4+ or CD8+ T cells sorted from blood, sampled in a trial of the OX40 agonist ivuxolimab. The CDR3 DNA follows: TGCGCCAGCAGCTTGAGCGGGGGGCACTCCTACAATGAGCAGTTCTTC. Amino acids: CASSLSGGHSYNEQFF. The full variable domain, its missing parts supplied by reference TRBV5-1 and TRBJ2-1, is KAGVTQTPRYLIKTRGQQVTLSCSPISGHRSVSWYQQTPGQGLQFLFEYFSETQRNKGNFPGRFSGRQFSNSRSEMNVSTLELGDSALYLCASSLSGGHSYNEQFFGPGTRLTVL.